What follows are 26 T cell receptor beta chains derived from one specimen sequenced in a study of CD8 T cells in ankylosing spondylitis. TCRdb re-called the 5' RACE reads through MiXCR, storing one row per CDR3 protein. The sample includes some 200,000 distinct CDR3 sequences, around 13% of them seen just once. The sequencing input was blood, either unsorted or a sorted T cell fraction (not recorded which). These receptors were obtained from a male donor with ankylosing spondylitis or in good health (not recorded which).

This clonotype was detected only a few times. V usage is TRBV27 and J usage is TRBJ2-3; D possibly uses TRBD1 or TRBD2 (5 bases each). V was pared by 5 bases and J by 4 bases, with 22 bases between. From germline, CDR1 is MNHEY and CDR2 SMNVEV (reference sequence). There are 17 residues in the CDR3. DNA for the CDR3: TGTGCCAGCAGTCCCACGGGACCTCGGTCGGCCGCAGATACGCAGTATTTT. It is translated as CASSPTGPRSAADTQYF.

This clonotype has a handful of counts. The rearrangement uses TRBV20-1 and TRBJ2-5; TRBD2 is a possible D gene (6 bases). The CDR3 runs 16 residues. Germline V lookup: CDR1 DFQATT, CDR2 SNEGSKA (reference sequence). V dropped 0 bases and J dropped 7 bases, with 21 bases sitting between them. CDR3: CSARDGLGLRTGTQYF. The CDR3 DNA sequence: TGCAGTGCTAGAGATGGGTTGGGACTGCGGACGGGGACCCAGTACTTC.

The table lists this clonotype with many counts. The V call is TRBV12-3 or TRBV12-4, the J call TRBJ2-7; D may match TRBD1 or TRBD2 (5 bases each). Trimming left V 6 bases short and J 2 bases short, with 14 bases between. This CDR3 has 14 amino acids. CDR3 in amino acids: CASSPGPGPYEQYF. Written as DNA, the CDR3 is TGTGCCAGCAGCCCGGGACCTGGGCCCTACGAGCAGTACTTC.

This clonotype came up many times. In DNA form, the CDR3 reads TGCAGCGTTGGACCTACTAGCGGGAACTCCTACGAGCAGTACTTC. It is translated as CSVGPTSGNSYEQYF. The rearrangement uses TRBV29-1 and TRBJ2-7; 10 positions agree with TRBD2. CDR3 size: 15 residues. J was trimmed by 0 bases and V by 4 bases; bases with no gene match: 6. Looked up from germline, CDR1 is SQVTM and CDR2 is ANQGSEA.

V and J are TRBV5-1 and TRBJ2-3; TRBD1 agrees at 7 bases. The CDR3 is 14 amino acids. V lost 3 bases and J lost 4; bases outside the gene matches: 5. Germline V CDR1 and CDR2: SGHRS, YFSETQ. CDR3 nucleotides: TGCGCCAGCAGCTCGACAGGGTTTCCAGATACGCAGTATTTT. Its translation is CASSSTGFPDTQYF.

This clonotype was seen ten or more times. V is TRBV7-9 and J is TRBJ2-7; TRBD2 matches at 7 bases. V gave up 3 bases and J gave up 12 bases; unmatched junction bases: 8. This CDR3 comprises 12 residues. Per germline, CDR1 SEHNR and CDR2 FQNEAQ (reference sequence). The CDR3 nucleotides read TGTGCCAGCAGCTTCGCCGGACTAGAGACGTACTTC. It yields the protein CASSFAGLETYF.

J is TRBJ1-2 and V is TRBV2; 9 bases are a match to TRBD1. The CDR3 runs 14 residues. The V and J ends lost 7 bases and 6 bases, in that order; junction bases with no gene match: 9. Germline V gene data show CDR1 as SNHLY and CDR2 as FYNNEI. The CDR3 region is CASIGWDRVNGYTF. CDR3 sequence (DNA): TGTGCCAGCATCGGTTGGGACAGGGTAAATGGCTACACCTTC.

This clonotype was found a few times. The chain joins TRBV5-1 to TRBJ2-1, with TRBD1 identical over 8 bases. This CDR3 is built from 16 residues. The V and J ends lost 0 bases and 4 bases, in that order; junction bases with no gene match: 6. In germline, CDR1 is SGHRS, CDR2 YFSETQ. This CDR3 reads CASSLGSGGAYNEQFF. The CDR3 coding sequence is TGCGCCAGCAGCTTGGGTTCAGGGGGCGCTTACAATGAGCAGTTCTTC.

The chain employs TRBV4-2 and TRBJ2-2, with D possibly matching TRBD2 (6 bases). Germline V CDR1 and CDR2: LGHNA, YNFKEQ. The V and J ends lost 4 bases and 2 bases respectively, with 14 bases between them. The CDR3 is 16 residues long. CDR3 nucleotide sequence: TGTGCCAGCAGCCCGAGGGGCGGGAAAAACACCGGGGAGCTGTTTTTT. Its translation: CASSPRGGKNTGELFF.

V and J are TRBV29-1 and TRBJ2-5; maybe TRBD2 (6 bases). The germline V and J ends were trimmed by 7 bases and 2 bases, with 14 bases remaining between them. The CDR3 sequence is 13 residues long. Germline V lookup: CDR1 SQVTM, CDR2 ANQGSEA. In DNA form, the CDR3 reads TGCAGCGGGGTCGGGGGAGCACAAGAGACCCAGTACTTC. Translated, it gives CSGVGGAQETQYF. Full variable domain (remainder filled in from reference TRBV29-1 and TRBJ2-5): SAVISQKPSRDICQRGTSLTIQCQVDSQVTMMFWYRQQPGQSLTLIATANQGSEATYESGFVIDKFPISRPNLTFSTLTVSNMSPEDSSIYLCSGVGGAQETQYFGPGTRLLVL.

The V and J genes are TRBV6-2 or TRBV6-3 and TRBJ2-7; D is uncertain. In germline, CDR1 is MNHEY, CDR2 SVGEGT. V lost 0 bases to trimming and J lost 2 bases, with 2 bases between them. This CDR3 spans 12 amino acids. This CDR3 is CASSYSAYEQYF. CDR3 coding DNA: TGTGCCAGCAGTTACTCAGCCTACGAGCAGTACTTC.

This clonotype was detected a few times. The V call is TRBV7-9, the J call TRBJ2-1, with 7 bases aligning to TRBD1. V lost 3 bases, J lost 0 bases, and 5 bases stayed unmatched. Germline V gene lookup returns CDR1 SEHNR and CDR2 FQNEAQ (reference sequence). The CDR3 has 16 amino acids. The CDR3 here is CASSFTGDPSYNEQFF. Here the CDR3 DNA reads TGTGCCAGCAGCTTTACAGGGGACCCCTCCTACAATGAGCAGTTCTTC.

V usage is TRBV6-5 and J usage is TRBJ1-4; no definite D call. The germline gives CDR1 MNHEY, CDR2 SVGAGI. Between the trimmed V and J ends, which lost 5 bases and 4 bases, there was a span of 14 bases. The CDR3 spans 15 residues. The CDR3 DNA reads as TGTGCCAGCAGTCTACCGGGAGGTTTTAATGAAAAACTGTTTTTT. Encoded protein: CASSLPGGFNEKLFF.

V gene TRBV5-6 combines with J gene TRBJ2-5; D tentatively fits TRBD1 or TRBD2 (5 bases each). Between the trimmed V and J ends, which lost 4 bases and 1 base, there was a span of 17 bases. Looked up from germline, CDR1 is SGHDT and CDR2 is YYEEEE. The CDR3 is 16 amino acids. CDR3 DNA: TGTGCCAGCAGCCCCATATTTGGGGGTTTCCAAGAGACCCAGTACTTC. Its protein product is CASSPIFGGFQETQYF.

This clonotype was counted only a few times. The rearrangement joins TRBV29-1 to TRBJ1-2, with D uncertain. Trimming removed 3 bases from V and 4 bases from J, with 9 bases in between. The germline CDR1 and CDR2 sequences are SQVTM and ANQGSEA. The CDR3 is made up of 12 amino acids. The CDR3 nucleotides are TGCAGCGTTGAGGCTCAACTCTATGGCTACACCTTC. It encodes CSVEAQLYGYTF.

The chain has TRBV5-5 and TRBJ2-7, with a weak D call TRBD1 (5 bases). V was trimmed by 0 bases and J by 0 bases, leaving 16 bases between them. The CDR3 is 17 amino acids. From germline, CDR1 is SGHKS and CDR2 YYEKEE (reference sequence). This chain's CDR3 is CASSLEWQGLLSYEQYF. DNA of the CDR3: TGTGCCAGCAGCTTGGAGTGGCAGGGTTTACTCTCCTACGAGCAGTACTTC.

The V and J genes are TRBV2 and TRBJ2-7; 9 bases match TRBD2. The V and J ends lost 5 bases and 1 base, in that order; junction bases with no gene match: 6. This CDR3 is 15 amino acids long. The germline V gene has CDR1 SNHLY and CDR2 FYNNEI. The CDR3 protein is CASSNRLAVSYEQYF. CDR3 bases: TGTGCCAGCAGTAACCGACTAGCGGTTTCCTACGAGCAGTACTTC.

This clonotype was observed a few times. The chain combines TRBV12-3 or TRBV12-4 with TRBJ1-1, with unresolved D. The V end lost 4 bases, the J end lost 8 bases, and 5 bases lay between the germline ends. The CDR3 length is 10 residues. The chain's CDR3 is CASSSWEAFF. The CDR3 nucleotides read TGTGCCAGCAGTTCATGGGAAGCTTTCTTT.

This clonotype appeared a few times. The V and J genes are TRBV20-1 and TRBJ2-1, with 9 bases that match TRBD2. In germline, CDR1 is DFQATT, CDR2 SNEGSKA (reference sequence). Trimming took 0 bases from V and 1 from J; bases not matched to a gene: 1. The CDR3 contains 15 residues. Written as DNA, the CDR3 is TGCAGTGCTAGAGATAGCGGGAGATCCTACAATGAGCAGTTCTTC. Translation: CSARDSGRSYNEQFF.

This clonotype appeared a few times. This chain's CDR3 is CSARDPRTYGYTF. The DNA of the CDR3 is TGCAGTGCTAGAGACCCCAGGACCTATGGCTACACCTTC. The J gene is TRBJ1-2, the V gene TRBV20-1; D call uncertain. V was clipped by 0 bases and J by 4 bases, with 9 bases between them. The CDR3 runs 13 residues. Germline V gene lookup returns CDR1 DFQATT and CDR2 SNEGSKA (reference sequence).

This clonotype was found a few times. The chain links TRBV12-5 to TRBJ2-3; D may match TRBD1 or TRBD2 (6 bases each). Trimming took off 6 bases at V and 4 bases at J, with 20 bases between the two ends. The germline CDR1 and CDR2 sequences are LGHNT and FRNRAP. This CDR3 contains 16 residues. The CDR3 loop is CASGVRKGGVSDTQYF. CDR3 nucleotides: TGTGCTAGTGGCGTCAGGAAGGGGGGCGTCTCAGATACGCAGTATTTT.

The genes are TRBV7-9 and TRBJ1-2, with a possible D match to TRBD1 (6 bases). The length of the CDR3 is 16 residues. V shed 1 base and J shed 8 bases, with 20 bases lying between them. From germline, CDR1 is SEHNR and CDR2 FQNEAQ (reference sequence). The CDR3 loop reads CASSLGSQGLLGGYTF. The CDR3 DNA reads TGTGCCAGCAGCTTAGGTTCACAGGGCCTCTTAGGAGGCTACACCTTC. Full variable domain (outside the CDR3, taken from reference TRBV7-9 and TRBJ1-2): DTGVSQNPRHKITKRGQNVTFRCDPISEHNRLYWYRQTLGQGPEFLTYFQNEAQLEKSRLLSDRFSAERPKGSFSTLEIQRTEQGDSAMYLCASSLGSQGLLGGYTFGSGTRLTVV.

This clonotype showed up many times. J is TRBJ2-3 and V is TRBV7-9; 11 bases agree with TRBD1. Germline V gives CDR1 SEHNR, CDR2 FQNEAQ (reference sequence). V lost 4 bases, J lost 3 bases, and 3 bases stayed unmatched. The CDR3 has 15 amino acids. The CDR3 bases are TGTGCCAGCAGCTCGGGACAGGGGGAAACAGATACGCAGTATTTT. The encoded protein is CASSSGQGETDTQYF.

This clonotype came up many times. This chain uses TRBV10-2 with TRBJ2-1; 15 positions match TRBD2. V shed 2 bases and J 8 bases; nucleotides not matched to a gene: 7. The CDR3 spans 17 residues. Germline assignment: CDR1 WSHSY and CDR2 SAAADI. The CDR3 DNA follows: TGCGCCAGCAGTGAGGGACTAGCGGGAGGGCCTAGGGATGAGCAGTTCTTC. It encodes CASSEGLAGGPRDEQFF.

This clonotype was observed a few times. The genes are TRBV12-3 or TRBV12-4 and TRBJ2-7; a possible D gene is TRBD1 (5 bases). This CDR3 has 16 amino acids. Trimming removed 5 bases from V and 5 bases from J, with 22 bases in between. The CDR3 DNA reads TGTGCCAGCAGTCCCCCTCACAGGCCTCTGGGGAACGAGCAGTACTTC. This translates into CASSPPHRPLGNEQYF.

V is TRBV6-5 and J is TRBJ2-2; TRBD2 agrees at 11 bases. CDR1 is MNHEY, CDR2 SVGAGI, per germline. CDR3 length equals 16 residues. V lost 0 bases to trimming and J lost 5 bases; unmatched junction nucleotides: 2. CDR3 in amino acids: CASSYSTSGETGELFF. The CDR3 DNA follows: TGTGCCAGCAGTTACTCGACTAGCGGGGAAACCGGGGAGCTGTTTTTT.